This record looks at one T cell receptor (beta chain) sequence and its context. This sample was included in a study of blood T cell repertoires in COVID-19. For the study at large: Specimens from acute and convalescent COVID-19 originated in the United States, Italy and Spain. Sources were T cells, B-cell-depleted T cells, or PBMCs; the material itself was cDNA or gDNA.

The length of the CDR3 is 12 residues. Germline CDR1 and CDR2: SGHAT and FQDESV (reference sequence). Some clones are missing from TCRdb's copy, which holds only in-frame ones; the method was immunoSEQ multiplex PCR. The sample has about 100,000 clones, about nine tenths seen once. This receptor was identified in a man aged 70-80 years with acute or convalescent COVID-19. The chain links TRBV11-1 to TRBJ2-1, with 11 bases aligning to TRBD2. Sample: peripheral blood. CDR3 in amino acids: CSISGREGEQFF. In nucleotides, the CDR3 is TGTTCTATTAGCGGGAGGGAGGGTGAGCAGTTCTTC.